This is a list of T cell receptor beta chains from one sample in a study of early T cells in non-severe SARS-CoV-2 infection. TCRdb reprocessed the 5' RACE reads via MiXCR and lists one record per CDR3 protein. The sample has about 50,000 distinct CDR3 sequences, roughly 10% seen once. This material consisted of whole blood, taken at baseline. Source of these receptors: an adult who was a healthcare worker with PCR-confirmed SARS-CoV-2 infection or an uninfected control (not recorded which). Both conserved end residues are part of each CDR3. Each record gives: clone size, D gene, J gene, V gene, CDR3 DNA, CDR3 protein. A D gene is named only where the DNA matches it firmly. Part of the rows lack a size; the others show once, few, many or a class for expanded clones.

few	TRBD1	TRBJ2-7	TRBV7-6	TGTGCCAGCAGCTTAAACCAGGGGGCATACGAGCAGTACTTC	CASSLNQGAYEQYF
many	.	TRBJ2-4	TRBV27	TGTGCCAGCAGTCTGGGTTGGGGGACCAAAAACATTCAGTACTTC	CASSLGWGTKNIQYF
few	.	TRBJ2-7	TRBV11-2	TGTGCCAGCAGCTTGTGGGGTGCCTCCTACGAGCAGTACTTC	CASSLWGASYEQYF
many	.	TRBJ2-7	TRBV20-1	TGCAGTGCTAGAGATCTCTTGTCTATCGAGATTTACGAGCAGTACTTC	CSARDLLSIEIYEQYF
.	.	TRBJ2-3	TRBV4-3	TGCGCCAGCAGCCCAAGAGCGGGCACAGATACGCAGTATTTT	CASSPRAGTDTQYF
many	TRBD2	TRBJ2-5	TRBV20-1	TGCAGTGCCAGAGGGACTAGCAGTTTATACCAAGAGACCCAGTACTTC	CSARGTSSLYQETQYF
.	.	TRBJ2-3	TRBV2	TGTGCCAGCAGTGAAGCGCTTCTCCACACAGATACGCAGTATTTT	CASSEALLHTDTQYF
medium-sized	TRBD2	TRBJ2-7	TRBV20-1	TGCAGTGCTAGAGTCCTAGCGGTCCTTACCTCCTACGAGCAGTACTTC	CSARVLAVLTSYEQYF
many	.	TRBJ1-6	TRBV12-3/TRBV12-4	TGTGCCAGCAGTTTAGCGCAGGGGATTAATTCACCCCTCCACTTT	CASSLAQGINSPLHF
.	.	TRBJ1-3	TRBV27	TGTGCCAGCAGTTTATACGGAACTGAAAACACCATATATTTT	CASSLYGTENTIYF
many	.	TRBJ2-5	TRBV29-1	TGCAGCGTTACTACAGAGACCCAGTACTTC	CSVTTETQYF
.	.	TRBJ1-1	TRBV12-3/TRBV12-4	TGTGCCAGCAGTTTAGATTTTGACACTGAAGCTTTCTTT	CASSLDFDTEAFF
.	.	TRBJ1-1	TRBV5-6	TGTGCCAGCAGCCCCAGGTACGGCACTGAAGCTTTCTTT	CASSPRYGTEAFF
few	TRBD1	TRBJ2-7	TRBV6-1	TGTGCCAGCAGTGCCGACAGGGACGTCGGGCAGTACTTC	CASSADRDVGQYF
few	.	TRBJ1-3	TRBV12-3/TRBV12-4	TGTGCCAGCAGTTTAAGGAGCCCTTCCCTCTCTGGAAACACCATATATTTT	CASSLRSPSLSGNTIYF
many	.	TRBJ2-1	TRBV4-3	TGCGCCAGCAGCCAAGCGGTTAGCCCAATTGGGAATGAGCAGTTCTTC	CASSQAVSPIGNEQFF
few	.	TRBJ1-5	TRBV19	TGTGCCAGTAGTATCCAGGAGGGGCAGCCCCAGCATTTT	CASSIQEGQPQHF
few	TRBD2	TRBJ2-2	TRBV7-9	TGTGCCAGCAGCTTAGGGACTAGCGGATACACCGGGGAGCTGTTTTTT	CASSLGTSGYTGELFF
few	.	TRBJ1-1	TRBV12-3/TRBV12-4	TGTGCCAGCAGGTTCGGGGCACCGAACACTGAAGCTTTCTTT	CASRFGAPNTEAFF
few	.	TRBJ1-6	TRBV2	TGTGCCAGCAGTGAGGCTCTTACAGGGTACAATTCACCCCTCCACTTT	CASSEALTGYNSPLHF
many	.	TRBJ1-1	TRBV3-1	TGTGCCAGCAGTCTCAGGGACCAGGGTAGCACTGAAGCTTTCTTT	CASSLRDQGSTEAFF
many	.	TRBJ1-5	TRBV5-5	TGTGCCAGCAGCCCTCAACGTGGGGTAGTTCAGCCCCAGCATTTT	CASSPQRGVVQPQHF
.	.	TRBJ1-1	TRBV29-1	TGCAGCGTCGCGCAGGGGAGAGGCGCTGAAGCTTTCTTT	CSVAQGRGAEAFF
many	TRBD1	TRBJ1-2	TRBV27	TGTGCCAGCAGTACCAGACAGGGGGCGCGATATGGCTACACCTTC	CASSTRQGARYGYTF
.	TRBD1	TRBJ1-2	TRBV7-9	TGTGCCAGCAGCTCCCAAACAGGGGCGTTAGGCTATGGCTACACCTTC	CASSSQTGALGYGYTF
few	TRBD1	TRBJ2-7	TRBV6-1	TGTGCCAGCGCCCCGGGACAGGGAAATCTCTACGAGCAGTACTTC	CASAPGQGNLYEQYF
.	.	TRBJ2-1	TRBV10-1	TGCGCCAGCAGCGACCGGGCTTACAATGAGCAGTTCTTC	CASSDRAYNEQFF
.	.	TRBJ2-7	TRBV14	TGTGCCAGCAGCCAGGGGAGAGACAGCTACGAGCAGTACTTC	CASSQGRDSYEQYF
many	TRBD2	TRBJ2-7	TRBV29-1	TGCAGCGTTGCTAAGCGGGAGGGCCCCTACGAGCAGTACTTC	CSVAKREGPYEQYF
.	.	TRBJ2-1	TRBV19	TGTGCCAGTACGTTAGCGGTCTCCTACAATGAGCAGTTCTTC	CASTLAVSYNEQFF
.	.	TRBJ2-5	TRBV18	TGTGCCAGCTCACCGGCGGGTGGCGAGACCCAGTACTTC	CASSPAGGETQYF
.	.	TRBJ1-1	TRBV18	TGTGCCAGCTCACCACGGCAGGAGAACACTGAAGCTTACTTT	CASSPRQENTEAYF
.	.	TRBJ1-1	TRBV6-5	TGTGCCAGCAGGGAAGTGTGGGCCACTGAAGCTTTCTTT	CASREVWATEAFF
many	TRBD1	TRBJ2-7	TRBV28	TGTGCCAGCAAGCGAAGGACAGGAGACTACGAGCAGTACTTC	CASKRRTGDYEQYF
.	.	TRBJ2-7	TRBV4-1	TGCGCCAGCAGCCAGGTTGCGGGGAACTCCTACGAGCAGTACTTC	CASSQVAGNSYEQYF
.	.	TRBJ2-7	TRBV5-6	TGTGCCAGCAGCGAAATTGCTAACACCTCCTACGAGCAGTACTTC	CASSEIANTSYEQYF
.	TRBD2	TRBJ2-1	TRBV11-3	TGTGCCAGCAGCTTAGGCCCCCAAGCGGGAGGGAATGAGCAGTTCTTC	CASSLGPQAGGNEQFF
.	.	TRBJ2-6	TRBV6-1	TGTGCCAGCAGTGAAGGGCGAACCAACTCTGGGGCCAACGTCCTGACTTTC	CASSEGRTNSGANVLTF
many	.	TRBJ2-1	TRBV2	TGTGCCAGCAGTGACAACCCGGGACTGGGTCGGAATGAGCAGTTCTTC	CASSDNPGLGRNEQFF
.	TRBD1	TRBJ1-2	TRBV7-9	TGTGCCAGCGGCCGGGACAGGGGTAGAGACTACTATGGCTACACCTTC	CASGRDRGRDYYGYTF
.	.	TRBJ1-5	TRBV20-1	TGCAGTGCTACCCCCTCGGATTATAGCAATCAGCCCCAGCATTTT	CSATPSDYSNQPQHF
many	.	TRBJ2-3	TRBV12-3/TRBV12-4	TGTGCCAGCAGTCCAAACACCTATAGCACAGATACGCAGTATTTT	CASSPNTYSTDTQYF
many	.	TRBJ2-2	TRBV28	TGTGCCAGCAGTTCCCGGGGGACCGGGGAGCTGTTTTTT	CASSSRGTGELFF
few	.	TRBJ2-5	TRBV11-2	TGTGCCAGCAGCACTGGACAGTTGGAAGAGACCCAGTACTTC	CASSTGQLEETQYF
.	.	TRBJ1-3	TRBV7-9	TGTGCCAGCAGCTTAGGGGTTTCTGGAAACACCATATATTTT	CASSLGVSGNTIYF
many	.	TRBJ2-7	TRBV12-3/TRBV12-4	TGTGCCAGCAGTTCCGGGGGGCCCGAGTACGAGCAGTACTTC	CASSSGGPEYEQYF
many	.	TRBJ1-5	TRBV7-9	TGTGCCAGCAGCTTAGATCCGCCGGGGCAGCCCCAGCATTTT	CASSLDPPGQPQHF
many	.	TRBJ2-7	TRBV2	TGTGCCAGCAGTGAATTACCTAGCTCCTACGAGCAGTACTTC	CASSELPSSYEQYF
many	.	TRBJ1-2	TRBV7-9	TGTGCCAGCAGCACCCGACCTAACAGCCTTTATGGCTACACCTTC	CASSTRPNSLYGYTF
few	.	TRBJ2-3	TRBV5-1	TGCGCCAGCAGCTTCTCCCCTAGCAGTAACCCAGATACGCAGTATTTT	CASSFSPSSNPDTQYF
few	TRBD1	TRBJ2-4	TRBV12-3/TRBV12-4	TGTGCCAGCAGTTGGGACAGTGCCTTTCCCAAAAACATTCAGTACTTC	CASSWDSAFPKNIQYF
.	.	TRBJ2-4	TRBV12-3/TRBV12-4	TGTGCCAGCGGGGCAGGGGTGGCCAAAAACATTCAGTACTTC	CASGAGVAKNIQYF
.	.	TRBJ2-5	TRBV11-2	TGTGCCAGCAGCTTGGGGGCAGGGCGCACGGAGACCCAGTACTTC	CASSLGAGRTETQYF